One T cell receptor (beta chain) is described in this entry. This sample stems from a study of PD-1 blockade in classical Hodgkin lymphoma. The CDR3 contains 13 residues. CDR1 and CDR2 from the germline V gene are SQVTM and ANQGSEA. V was trimmed by 7 bases and J by 0 bases, leaving 12 bases between them. The protocol was immunoSEQ multiplex PCR, while the TCRdb copy is restricted to in-frame clones and leaves out a portion. The repertoire holds approximately 96,000 clones, with approximately 94% as singletons. The sample's time point: cycle 4 day 1 (C4D1), after more than five weeks of nivolumab. All patients relapsed after autologous stem cell transplantation, and brentuximab vedotin exposure varied.

This rearrangement joins TRBV29-1 to TRBJ1-1; no definite D call. This sample comprised peripheral blood mononuclear cells (PBMCs), obtained before the fourth cycle of nivolumab. The sequence came from a human donor with classical Hodgkin lymphoma. CDR3 region: CSAAGRMNTEAFF. The CDR3 DNA reads TGCAGCGCCGCGGGCAGGATGAACACTGAAGCTTTCTTT.